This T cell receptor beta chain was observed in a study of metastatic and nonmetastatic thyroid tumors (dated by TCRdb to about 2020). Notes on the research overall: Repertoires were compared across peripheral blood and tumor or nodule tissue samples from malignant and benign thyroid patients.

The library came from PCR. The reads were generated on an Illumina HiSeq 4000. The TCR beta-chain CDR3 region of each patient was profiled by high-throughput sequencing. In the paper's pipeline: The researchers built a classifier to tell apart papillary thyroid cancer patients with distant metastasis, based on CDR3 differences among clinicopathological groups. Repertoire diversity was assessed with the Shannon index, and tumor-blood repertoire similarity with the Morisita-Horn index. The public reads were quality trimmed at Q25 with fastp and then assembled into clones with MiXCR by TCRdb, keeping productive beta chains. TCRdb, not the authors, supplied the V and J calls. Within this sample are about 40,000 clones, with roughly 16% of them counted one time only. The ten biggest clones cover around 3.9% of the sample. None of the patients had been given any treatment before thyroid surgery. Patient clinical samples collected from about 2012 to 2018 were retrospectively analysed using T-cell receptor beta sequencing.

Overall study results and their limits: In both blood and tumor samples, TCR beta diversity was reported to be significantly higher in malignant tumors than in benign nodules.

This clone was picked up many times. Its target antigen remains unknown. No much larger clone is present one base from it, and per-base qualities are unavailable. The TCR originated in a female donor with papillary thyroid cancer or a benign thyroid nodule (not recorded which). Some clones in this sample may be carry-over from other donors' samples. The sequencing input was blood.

The DNA sequence is given as TGTGCCAGTACCCTGGGACTAGCATCTACAGATACGCAGTATTTT. Its protein product is CASTLGLASTDTQYF. The rearranged segments are TRBV19 and TRBJ2-3, with 9 junctional bases fitting TRBD2. From its cysteine to its phenylalanine, the CDR3 spans 15 amino acids. Here the CDR3 DNA is all that survives: 45 bases in frame from base 1. The germline V gene (reference sequence) gives CDR1 as LNHDA and CDR2 as SQIVND. V ends up 7 bases short and J 3 bases short, with an unmatched junction base count of 8.